Below are 23 T cell receptor beta chains sequenced from a single sample in a study of blood T cell repertoires in COVID-19. Clones were read by immunoSEQ multiplex PCR, and TCRdb kept only the in-frame ones, dropping some. The repertoire holds around 270,000 clones, with roughly 84% as singletons. The sequenced material came from peripheral blood. These receptor sequences come from a woman in her thirties or forties who had recovered from COVID-19.

This rearrangement joins TRBV5-1 to TRBJ2-7; D is possibly TRBD1 (5 bases). There are 16 residues in the CDR3. V was trimmed by 0 bases and J by 0 bases, leaving 13 bases between them. Germline V lookup: CDR1 SGHRS, CDR2 YFSETQ. The chain's CDR3 is CASSLVPQGGSYEQYF. CDR3 coding DNA: TGCGCCAGCAGCTTGGTCCCCCAGGGTGGCTCCTACGAGCAGTACTTC.

J is TRBJ1-2 and V is TRBV12-3 or TRBV12-4, with D unresolved. The CDR3 runs 13 residues. V was pared by 5 bases and J by 1 base, with 8 bases between. CDR3 region: CASSTGINYGYTF. CDR3 coding DNA: TGTGCCAGCAGTACGGGGATTAACTATGGCTACACCTTC.

V and J are TRBV2 and TRBJ1-1, with 7 bases lining up with TRBD1. The CDR3 runs 15 residues. V gave up 2 bases and J gave up 1 base; unmatched junction bases: 4. The germline V gene encodes CDR1 SNHLY and CDR2 FYNNEI. The CDR3 DNA is TGTGCCAGCAGTGAACGGCCAGGGGGGAACACTGAAGCTTTCTTT. This gives the protein CASSERPGGNTEAFF.

V is TRBV5-4 and J is TRBJ2-5; 11 bases agree with TRBD2. With 6 bases clipped from V and 4 bases from J, the junction kept 8 bases outside the gene matches. This CDR3 is built from 15 residues. Per the germline V gene, CDR1 is SGHNT and CDR2 is YYREEE (reference sequence). This CDR3 reads CASKPASGGLETQYF. The CDR3 DNA follows: TGTGCCAGCAAACCGGCTAGCGGGGGGCTAGAGACCCAGTACTTC.

The chain carries TRBV5-1 and TRBJ1-1; TRBD1 matches at 7 bases. J lost 8 bases, V lost 1 base, and 5 bases had no gene match. CDR3 length equals 13 residues. Per the germline V gene, CDR1 is SGHRS and CDR2 is YFSETQ. The CDR3 sequence: CASSLTGEFEAFF. The CDR3 DNA sequence: TGCGCCAGCAGCTTGACAGGGGAGTTCGAAGCTTTCTTT.

The chain has TRBV6-5 and TRBJ1-2, with 8 bases that match TRBD1. This CDR3 comprises 16 residues. Germline V lookup: CDR1 MNHEY, CDR2 SVGAGI. V dropped 4 bases and J dropped 1; count of bases not matched to a gene: 8. The CDR3 bases are TGTGCCAGCAGTTCTGACAGGGGACCCTTTAACTATGGCTACACCTTC. Translated: CASSSDRGPFNYGYTF.

This chain connects TRBV5-1 to TRBJ2-5; 13 nucleotides align to TRBD2. Germline CDR1 reads SGHRS; CDR2 reads YFSETQ. The CDR3 covers 16 residues. With V trimmed by 4 bases and J by 5 bases, 8 bases remained unmatched. In nucleotides, the CDR3 is TGCGCCAGCAGCGCTGGACTAGCGGGGGAAGTGGAGACCCAGTACTTC. This sequence encodes CASSAGLAGEVETQYF.

The chain recombines TRBV27 with TRBJ1-2; weak D call: TRBD1 (6 bases). V shed 6 bases and J shed 6 bases, with 20 bases lying between them. The CDR3 extends over 15 amino acids. CDR1 is MNHEY, CDR2 SMNVEV, per germline (reference sequence). CDR3 coding DNA: TGTGCCAGCAGCCGATATTCTCAGGGGAGGGATGGCTACACCTTC. Protein product: CASSRYSQGRDGYTF.

This chain connects TRBV5-4 to TRBJ1-5, with D uncertain. This CDR3 contains 15 residues. CDR1 and CDR2 (germline): SGHNT, YYREEE (reference sequence). Trimming took 0 bases from V and 1 from J, leaving 8 bases between them. CDR3 DNA: TGTGCCAGCAGCTTGGGGGCCTCGAGCAATCAGCCCCAGCATTTT. It codes for CASSLGASSNQPQHF. Full variable domain (missing parts from reference TRBV5-4 and TRBJ1-5): ETGVTQSPTHLIKTRGQQVTLRCSSQSGHNTVSWYQQALGQGPQFIFQYYREEENGRGNFPPRFSGLQFPNYSSELNVNALELDDSALYLCASSLGASSNQPQHFGDGTRLSIL.

The rearrangement uses TRBV7-9 and TRBJ1-2; weak D call: TRBD1 (5 bases). The CDR3 is made up of 15 amino acids. Trimming stripped 3 bases from V and 8 bases from J, with 19 bases between. CDR1 is SEHNR, CDR2 FQNEAQ, per germline (reference sequence). CDR3 loop: CASSFNPGTIMGYTF. Here the CDR3 DNA reads TGTGCCAGCAGCTTTAATCCAGGGACTATTATGGGCTACACCTTC. Full variable domain (remainder filled in from reference TRBV7-9 and TRBJ1-2): DTGVSQNPRHKITKRGQNVTFRCDPISEHNRLYWYRQTLGQGPEFLTYFQNEAQLEKSRLLSDRFSAERPKGSFSTLEIQRTEQGDSAMYLCASSFNPGTIMGYTFGSGTRLTVV.

The chain carries TRBV3-1 (or the pseudogene TRBV3-2) and TRBJ1-3; D is undetermined. CDR1 is LGHDT, CDR2 YNNKEL, per germline (reference sequence). This CDR3 is built from 15 residues. With 3 bases removed from V and 0 bases from J, the gap between germline ends came to 9 bases. CDR3 loop: CASSHRQTSGNTIYF. CDR3 DNA: TGTGCCAGCAGCCACCGACAAACCTCTGGAAACACCATATATTTT.

The chain couples TRBV6-5 to TRBJ1-4; D not resolved. The V gene lost 0 bases and the J gene lost 8 bases, with 13 bases spanning the gap. The CDR3 is made up of 15 amino acids. Per the germline V gene, CDR1 is MNHEY and CDR2 is SVGAGI. The CDR3 is CASSYSRLGEEKLFF. The CDR3 DNA sequence: TGTGCCAGCAGTTACTCGAGGCTCGGGGAGGAAAAACTGTTTTTT.

The rearrangement links TRBV6-1 to TRBJ1-5, with a possible D match to TRBD1 (5 bases). Trimming shortened V by 2 bases and J by 8 bases, and 16 bases separated the two germline ends. Germline V CDR1 and CDR2: MNHNS, SASEGT. CDR3 size: 15 residues. The CDR3 protein is CASSERNRSVKPQHF. For the CDR3, the DNA is TGTGCCAGCAGTGAACGTAACAGGTCGGTGAAGCCCCAGCATTTT.

The chain has TRBV6-5 and TRBJ1-2; TRBD1 aligns across 7 bases. The V and J ends lost 2 bases and 4 bases, in that order; junction bases with no gene match: 1. Germline values: CDR1 MNHEY, CDR2 SVGAGI. The CDR3 is 13 amino acids. CDR3 loop: CASSYRDSYGYTF. CDR3 nucleotide sequence: TGTGCCAGCAGTTACCGGGACAGCTATGGCTACACCTTC.

This clone was detected ten times or more. The rearrangement links TRBV6-6 to TRBJ2-7, with TRBD2 matching over 7 bases. The CDR3 is 14 amino acids. The germline CDR1 and CDR2 sequences are MNHNY and SVGAGI (reference sequence). V was pared by 2 bases and J by 7 bases, with 8 bases of the junction left unmatched. DNA of the CDR3: TGTGCCAGCAGTTACACCCGGGGGGAAGATGAGCAGTACTTC. The encoded protein is CASSYTRGEDEQYF.

The chain carries TRBV5-4 and TRBJ2-2, with a weak D call TRBD2 (6 bases). V was cut by 4 bases and J by 4 bases, with 20 bases left in between. The CDR3 totals 17 residues. The V gene's germline CDR1 is SGHNT and CDR2 YYREEE (reference sequence). The chain's CDR3 is CASSPPNATSGTGELFF. As DNA, the CDR3 is TGTGCCAGCAGCCCACCAAACGCGACTAGTGGCACCGGGGAGCTGTTTTTT. The full variable domain, its missing parts supplied by reference TRBV5-4 and TRBJ2-2, is ETGVTQSPTHLIKTRGQQVTLRCSSQSGHNTVSWYQQALGQGPQFIFQYYREEENGRGNFPPRFSGLQFPNYSSELNVNALELDDSALYLCASSPPNATSGTGELFFGEGSRLTVL.

The gene calls are TRBV4-1 and TRBJ1-3; 7 bases fit TRBD1. In germline, CDR1 is MGHRA, CDR2 YSYEKL. The CDR3 runs 14 residues. After removal of 4 bases from V and 2 bases from J, the junction contained 2 bases not matched to a gene. CDR3 residues: CASSPTGPGNTIYF. The CDR3 DNA is TGCGCCAGCAGCCCGACAGGGCCTGGAAACACCATATATTTT.

V gene TRBV11-3 combines with J gene TRBJ2-5; no clear D. Germline CDR1 is SGHNT and CDR2 is YENEEA. Trimming took off 1 base at V and 2 bases at J, with 17 bases between the two ends. This CDR3 comprises 17 residues. The CDR3 region has the DNA TGTGCCAGCAGCTTAGCGATGATTCCTGCAGATCAAGAGACCCAGTACTTC. Amino acid sequence: CASSLAMIPADQETQYF.

This chain connects TRBV29-1 to TRBJ1-5; 7 nucleotides line up with TRBD1. Trimming cost V 4 bases and J 5 bases; bases outside gene matches: 5. The CDR3 loop spans 13 amino acids. Germline V gene data show CDR1 as SQVTM and CDR2 as ANQGSEA. CDR3 bases: TGCAGCGTTGTAGACAGGGCCGATCAGCCCCAGCATTTT. Translating gives CSVVDRADQPQHF.

The chain carries TRBV5-4 and TRBJ1-1; D is unclear. V dropped 4 bases and J dropped 1 base, with 2 bases sitting between them. There are 11 residues in the CDR3. Germline lookup yields CDR1 SGHNT and CDR2 YYREEE (reference sequence). The CDR3 reads CASSQNTEAFF. CDR3 DNA sequence: TGTGCCAGCAGCCAGAACACTGAAGCTTTCTTT.

This sequence joins TRBV6-6 and TRBJ1-5, with D possibly being TRBD1 (5 bases). This CDR3 comprises 17 residues. Germline CDR1 reads MNHNY; CDR2 reads SVGAGI (reference sequence). V lost 5 bases and J 2 bases, leaving 19 bases between the germline ends. The CDR3 is CASSQLYKGIGNQPQHF. In nucleotides, the CDR3 is TGTGCCAGCAGTCAATTGTATAAGGGGATCGGCAATCAGCCCCAGCATTTT.

The chain joins TRBV6-5 to TRBJ1-6, with TRBD1 identical over 7 bases. The length of the CDR3 is 16 residues. Germline V gene data show CDR1 as MNHEY and CDR2 as SVGAGI. J was trimmed by 4 bases and V by 2 bases; bases with no gene match: 5. CDR3 coding DNA: TGTGCCAGCAGTTACAGCTGGACAGGTTATAATTCACCCCTCCACTTT. Protein product: CASSYSWTGYNSPLHF.

The chain couples TRBV3-1 (or the pseudogene TRBV3-2) to TRBJ2-7, with TRBD2 matching over 12 bases. J was trimmed by 6 bases and V by 4 bases; bases with no gene match: 4. Per germline, CDR1 LGHDT and CDR2 YNNKEL (reference sequence). The CDR3 spans 14 residues. This CDR3 reads CASSRGLAGSEQYF. CDR3 DNA sequence: TGTGCCAGCAGCCGAGGACTAGCGGGGAGCGAGCAGTACTTC.